These 17 T cell receptor beta chains were all obtained from the same sample, sequenced in a study of post-analysis software for immune sequencing data. Findings of the study overall: Roughly five TRBV segments appeared more often in patients than in controls, and TRBV5-6, TRBV5-1 and TRBV20-1 were among these.

Libraries were made from TCR beta cDNA, and they carried unique molecular identifiers. TCRdb fed the PCR reads into MiXCR, producing one record per CDR3 protein. The data hold 700,000 to 800,000 distinct CDR3 sequences, with roughly 27% observed a single time. These receptors' antigens are unknown. Sequencing was carried out using blood. All receptors come from a girl aged 10-17 years with multiple sclerosis.

In the case of this clonotype: A read error may be the cause here, since a much bigger clone is one base away. The chain has TRBV29-1 and TRBJ1-5; no firm D call. The CDR3 covers 13 residues. Per the germline V gene, CDR1 is SQVTM and CDR2 is ANQGSEA. The CDR3 region is CNVVKGNNQPQHF. CDR3 DNA: TGCAACGTTGTAAAAGGGAATAATCAGCCCCAGCATTTT. Full variable domain (missing parts from reference TRBV29-1 and TRBJ1-5): SAVISQKPSRDICQRGTSLTIQCQVDSQVTMMFWYRQQPGQSLTLIATANQGSEATYESGFVIDKFPISRPNLTFSTLTVSNMSPEDSSIYLCNVVKGNNQPQHFGDGTRLSIL.

The table lists this clonotype with a few counts. The chain is built from TRBV3-1 and TRBJ1-5, with a tentative D call TRBD1 (5 bases). Germline assignment: CDR1 LGHDT and CDR2 YNNKEL (reference sequence). The CDR3 is made up of 13 amino acids. The germline V and J ends were trimmed by 5 bases and 6 bases, with 11 bases remaining between them. The DNA of the CDR3 is TGTGCCAGCAGCACAAGGGGAGGTCAGCCCCAGCATTTT. Protein sequence: CASSTRGGQPQHF.

This sequence joins TRBV6-2 or TRBV6-3 and TRBJ2-7, with D perhaps matching TRBD2 (6 bases). The CDR3 has 14 residues. The V gene's germline CDR1 is MNHEY and CDR2 SVGEGT. Between the trimmed V and J ends, which lost 2 bases and 2 bases, there was a span of 10 bases. DNA of the CDR3: TGTGCCAGCAGTTACGACGCGGGGACCTACGAGCAGTACTTC. It encodes CASSYDAGTYEQYF.

The chain recombines TRBV6-5 with TRBJ1-2; tentative D call: TRBD1 (6 bases). The CDR3 loop spans 11 amino acids. V shed 8 bases and J shed 10 bases, with 14 bases lying between them. The germline CDR1 and CDR2 sequences are MNHEY and SVGAGI. In DNA, the CDR3 is TGTGCCAGCGGGACAAATCGAGACTACACCTTC. Protein: CASGTNRDYTF.

The chain links TRBV5-6 to TRBJ2-1, with D uncertain. The CDR3 spans 11 residues. V lost 7 bases to trimming and J lost 10 bases, with 12 bases between them. CDR1 and CDR2 from the germline V gene are SGHDT and YYEEEE. In nucleotides, the CDR3 is TGTGCCAGCTCCTATAATGGGGAGCAGTTCTTC. Translated, it gives CASSYNGEQFF.

This clonotype was picked up a small number of times. The gene calls are TRBV28 and TRBJ2-7; D could derive from TRBD1 or TRBD2 (5 bases each). Germline V gives CDR1 MDHEN, CDR2 SYDVKM. Trimming shortened V by 11 bases and J by 2 bases, and 10 bases separated the two germline ends. The CDR3 extends over 11 amino acids. CDR3: CAGGDTYEQYF. The CDR3 DNA reads as TGTGCCGGGGGTGATACCTACGAGCAGTACTTC.

This sequence joins TRBV24-1 and TRBJ2-5, with 9 bases lining up with TRBD1. Germline CDR1 and CDR2: KGHDR and SFDVKD. The CDR3 contains 15 residues. Unmatched junction bases numbered 7, after V lost 4 bases and J lost 5 bases. The CDR3 is CATSDPGQGEETQYF. The CDR3 bases are TGTGCCACCAGTGACCCGGGACAGGGTGAGGAGACCCAGTACTTC.

V usage is TRBV5-1 and J usage is TRBJ1-2, with D unclear. V gave up 3 bases and J gave up 8 bases, with 17 bases separating them. In germline, CDR1 is SGHRS, CDR2 YFSETQ. The CDR3 has 14 amino acids. The CDR3 is CASSSARRPGGYTF. The CDR3 nucleotides are TGCGCCAGCAGCTCCGCACGACGTCCGGGAGGCTACACCTTC.

There are many counts of this clonotype. This chain uses TRBV7-8 with TRBJ1-1; the match to TRBD1 covers 7 bases. This CDR3 is 15 amino acids long. Losses at the gene ends were 0 bases for V and 6 bases for J; bases not matched to a gene: 7. Germline V lookup: CDR1 SGHVS, CDR2 FQNEAQ. CDR3 region: CASSLARGRDAEAFF. Written as DNA, the CDR3 is TGTGCCAGCAGCTTAGCGAGGGGGCGCGATGCTGAAGCTTTCTTT.

This clonotype was counted only a few times. The chain carries TRBV7-2 and TRBJ2-3; D is perhaps TRBD1 (7 bases). This CDR3 has 16 residues. Germline V lookup: CDR1 SGHTA, CDR2 FQGNSA. Trimming removed 0 bases from V and 2 bases from J, with 12 bases in between. The CDR3 protein is CASSLASGGITDTQYF. For the CDR3, the DNA is TGTGCCAGCAGCTTAGCCTCAGGGGGGATCACAGATACGCAGTATTTT.

The CDR3 sequence is CASSHRTGGSTEAFF. CDR3 in DNA: TGTGCCAGCAGTCACCGGACAGGGGGGAGCACTGAAGCTTTCTTT. The chain employs TRBV2 and TRBJ1-1; 10 nucleotides line up with TRBD1. The CDR3 runs 15 residues. Per the germline V gene, CDR1 is SNHLY and CDR2 is FYNNEI. The V gene end was trimmed by 5 bases and the J gene end by 4 bases; junction bases not matched to a gene: 7.

This clonotype appeared a few times. This chain links TRBV12-3 or TRBV12-4 with TRBJ2-1; D unclear. The length of the CDR3 is 15 residues. Trimming stripped 6 bases from V and 5 bases from J, with 17 bases between. CDR3 nucleotide sequence: TGTGCCAGCAGCTCCGGCAGAAACCTCCACAATGAGCAGTTCTTC. It yields the protein CASSSGRNLHNEQFF.

This clonotype has just a few counts. The chain joins TRBV20-1 to TRBJ1-5, with 10 nucleotides matching TRBD1. Germline lookup yields CDR1 DFQATT and CDR2 SNEGSKA (reference sequence). The CDR3 sequence is 16 residues long. V gave up 4 bases and J gave up 3 bases; unmatched junction bases: 9. The CDR3 sequence is CSATVGTGVPNQPQHF. The CDR3 DNA reads as TGCAGTGCTACTGTGGGGACAGGGGTCCCCAATCAGCCCCAGCATTTT.

The genes are TRBV20-1 and TRBJ1-2; D perhaps matches TRBD1 (6 bases). CDR3 length equals 13 residues. Trimming pared 4 bases from V and 4 bases from J, leaving 13 bases between. CDR1 and CDR2 (germline): DFQATT, SNEGSKA (reference sequence). The CDR3 DNA is TGCAGTGCTACGGAGGACAGTACCTATGGCTACACCTTC. It encodes CSATEDSTYGYTF.

The chain carries TRBV9 and TRBJ2-1; D gene ambiguous. The J call may be mistaken, given a closer DNA end match to TRBJ2-7. Germline V gives CDR1 SGDLS, CDR2 YYNGEE. This CDR3 has 13 amino acids. The CDR3 DNA follows: TGTGCCAGCAGCGCCCGGGCCTACAATGAGCAGTACTTC. It is translated as CASSARAYNEQYF.

A remark on this clonotype: The junction and the germline gene differ at one end; a read error may be behind it. The chain joins TRBV7-2 to TRBJ2-4, with D tentatively TRBD2 (6 bases). The J call may be mistaken, given a closer DNA end match to TRBJ2-7. Germline V gene lookup returns CDR1 SGHTA and CDR2 FQGNSA. The CDR3 runs 14 residues. CDR3 coding DNA: TGTGCCAGCGGCTTAGAACCGGGGGTCGGCGAGCAGTACTTC. Residues: CASGLEPGVGEQYF.

This clonotype was detected many times. V and J are TRBV7-2 and TRBJ2-7; a weak D match, TRBD2 (6 bases). The ends were cut back, 4 bases at V and 4 bases at J, with 14 bases in the middle. The V gene's germline CDR1 is SGHTA and CDR2 FQGNSA. The CDR3 totals 14 residues. The CDR3 reads CASSSPGREYEQYF. The CDR3 DNA sequence: TGTGCCAGCAGCTCACCGGGACGGGAGTACGAGCAGTACTTC.